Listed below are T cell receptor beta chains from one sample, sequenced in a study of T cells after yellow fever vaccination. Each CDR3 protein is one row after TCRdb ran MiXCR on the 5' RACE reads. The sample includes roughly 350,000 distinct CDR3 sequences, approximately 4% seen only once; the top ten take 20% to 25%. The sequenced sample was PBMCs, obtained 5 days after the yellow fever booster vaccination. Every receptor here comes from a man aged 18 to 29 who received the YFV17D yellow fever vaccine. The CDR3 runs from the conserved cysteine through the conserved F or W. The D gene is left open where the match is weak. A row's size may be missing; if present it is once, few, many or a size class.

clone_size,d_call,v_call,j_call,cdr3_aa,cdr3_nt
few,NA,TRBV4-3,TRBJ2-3,CASSQDVGQGFRTDTQYF,TGCGCCAGCAGCCAAGATGTGGGGCAGGGATTTCGGACAGATACGCAGTATTTT
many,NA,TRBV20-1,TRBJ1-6,CSANRAGSLHF,TGCAGTGCCAACAGGGCGGGGTCCCTCCACTTT
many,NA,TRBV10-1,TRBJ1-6,CASSRGKWNSPLHF,TGCGCCAGCAGCCGGGGGAAGTGGAATTCACCCCTCCACTTT
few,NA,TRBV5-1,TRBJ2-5,CASKLTGQETQYF,TGCGCCAGCAAACTAACAGGTCAAGAGACCCAGTACTTC
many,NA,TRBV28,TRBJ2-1,CASSFLTDSYNEQFF,TGTGCCAGCAGTTTTTTGACAGACTCCTACAATGAGCAGTTCTTC
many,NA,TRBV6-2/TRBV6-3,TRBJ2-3,CASSYSWGPSVRTQYF,TGTGCCAGCAGTTACTCGTGGGGGCCCTCGGTGAGGACGCAGTATTTT
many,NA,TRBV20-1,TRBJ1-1,CSARFGSGPTEAFF,TGCAGTGCTAGATTCGGGTCAGGGCCCACTGAAGCTTTCTTT
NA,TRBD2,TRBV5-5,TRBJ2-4,CASSYSGGGKNIQYF,TGTGCCAGCAGCTACAGCGGGGGTGGCAAAAACATTCAGTACTTC
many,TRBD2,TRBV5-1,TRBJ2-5,CASSLAGGGQETQYF,TGCGCCAGCAGCTTGGCCGGGGGGGGCCAAGAGACCCAGTACTTC
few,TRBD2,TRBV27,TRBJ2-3,CASPLVAGETTDTQYF,TGTGCCAGCCCCCTCGTCGCGGGGGAGACCACAGATACGCAGTATTTT
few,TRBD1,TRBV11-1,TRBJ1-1,CASSPGTGARNTEAFF,TGTGCCAGCAGCCCTGGGACAGGGGCCCGAAACACTGAAGCTTTCTTT